This passage covers 9 T cell receptor beta chains from one sample sequenced in a study of Graves' ophthalmopathy and Graves' hyperthyroidism. Amplification of the TCR beta CDR3 regions used RNA transcripts (as template). After a first-round RT-PCR with HTBI primers, a second-round multiplex PCR was run. TCRdb re-derived calls from the multiplex PCR reads in MiXCR, one entry per CDR3 protein. The sample lists about 390,000 distinct CDR3 sequences; 15% to 20% were seen once. Sequencing was done on a sample of peripheral blood. Source of these receptors: an adult woman with stable Graves' hyperthyroidism.

This clonotype was detected ten times or more. The chain combines TRBV28 with TRBJ2-6; TRBD1 is a possible D gene (6 bases). The V and J ends lost 6 bases and 0 bases respectively, with 18 bases between them. The CDR3 runs 18 residues. CDR1 and CDR2 from the germline V gene are MDHEN and SYDVKM. CDR3 nucleotide sequence: TGTGCCAGCAGCCTCCGGGACAAGGGTTTCTCTGGGGCCAACGTCCTGACTTTC. It encodes CASSLRDKGFSGANVLTF.

In this sample, this clonotype turned up many times. The V call is TRBV28, the J call TRBJ2-6; the match to TRBD2 covers 14 bases. J was trimmed by 3 bases and V by 7 bases; bases with no gene match: 11. Germline CDR1 reads MDHEN; CDR2 reads SYDVKM. There are 19 residues in the CDR3. The CDR3 nucleotides are TGTGCCAGCACACCTGCCGGACTAGCGGGAGGCGTTGGGGCCAACGTCCTGACTTTC. Amino acid sequence: CASTPAGLAGGVGANVLTF.

Many counts were recorded for this clonotype. V is TRBV30 and J is TRBJ1-2; 7 bases are shared with TRBD1. The CDR3 is made up of 15 amino acids. After removal of 2 bases from V and 4 bases from J, the junction contained 10 bases not matched to a gene. CDR1 and CDR2 (germline): GTSNPN, SVGIG (reference sequence). As DNA, the CDR3 is TGTGCCTGGAGTCCACCCCCGACAGGGAGCTATGGCTACACCTTC. Amino acid sequence: CAWSPPPTGSYGYTF.

The chain recombines TRBV7-8 with TRBJ1-3, with 7 positions matching TRBD1. The CDR3 extends over 14 amino acids. The germline V gene has CDR1 SGHVS and CDR2 FQNEAQ. The trim removed 5 bases at V and 4 bases at J, leaving 5 bases unmatched. CDR3 residues: CASSVGTAGNTIYF. For the CDR3, the DNA is TGTGCCAGCAGCGTCGGGACAGCAGGAAACACCATATATTTT. The complete variable domain, with remaining parts taken from reference TRBV7-8 and TRBJ1-3, reads GAGVSQSPRYKVAKRGQDVALRCDPISGHVSLFWYQQALGQGPEFLTYFQNEAQLDKSGLPSDRFFAERPEGSVSTLKIQRTQQEDSAVYLCASSVGTAGNTIYFGEGSWLTVV.

This clonotype was detected ten times or more. V and J are TRBV28 and TRBJ2-4; 11 bases agree with TRBD2. This CDR3 contains 22 residues. Trimming removed 4 bases from V and 0 bases from J; junction bases left unmatched: 20. Germline CDR1 MDHEN, CDR2 SYDVKM. The CDR3 here is CASSYRPFRLAGWGLAKNIQYF. The CDR3 nucleotides read TGTGCCAGCAGTTACAGACCGTTCCGACTAGCGGGGTGGGGTTTAGCCAAAAACATTCAGTACTTC.

This clonotype was counted many times. This chain joins TRBV7-2 and TRBJ1-3, with TRBD1 identical over 11 bases. The CDR3 sequence is 16 residues long. The V gene end was trimmed by 0 bases and the J gene end by 4 bases; junction bases not matched to a gene: 2. Germline values: CDR1 SGHTA, CDR2 FQGNSA. This CDR3 reads CASSLAGTGGGNTIYF. The DNA of the CDR3 is TGTGCCAGCAGCTTAGCTGGGACAGGGGGAGGAAACACCATATATTTT.

This clonotype has ten or more counts. J is TRBJ1-2 and V is TRBV19; 11 bases map to TRBD1. The junction had 16 bases not matched to a gene; V was cut back by 4 bases and J by 9 bases. This CDR3 comprises 17 residues. Germline V gene lookup returns CDR1 LNHDA and CDR2 SQIVND (reference sequence). The DNA for the CDR3 is TGTGCCAGTAGTACAAAGCCTAACTCGGACAGGGGGCGTCGCTACACCTTC. Encoded protein: CASSTKPNSDRGRRYTF.

This clonotype was found many times. The V call is TRBV29-1, the J call TRBJ1-1, with 7 bases lining up with TRBD1. From germline, CDR1 is SQVTM and CDR2 ANQGSEA. The CDR3 has 11 amino acids. Trimming removed 4 bases from V and 7 bases from J; junction bases left unmatched: 3. The CDR3 DNA is TGCAGCGTTGTGGGGACAGTTGAAGCTTTCTTT. Translating it yields CSVVGTVEAFF.

The chain employs TRBV28 and TRBJ2-2; 10 bases align to TRBD1. This CDR3 has 21 residues. CDR1 and CDR2 from the germline V gene are MDHEN and SYDVKM. V gave up 4 bases and J gave up 5 bases; unmatched junction bases: 22. The CDR3 DNA sequence: TGTGCCAGCAGTTCCACGACAATCACCGGGACAGGGGACGTGCTAACCGGGGAGCTGTTTTTT. It codes for CASSSTTITGTGDVLTGELFF.